This TCR beta chain came from a study of blood T cells in healthy people across ages. Findings and caveats of the study: The study could not conclusively compare naive and antigen-experienced cells, given its unsorted PBMCs. It was held that the diversity estimates obtained from one million T cells were underestimates. As age increased, TCR beta diversity per million T cells fell in a roughly linear fashion.

Points on this clonotype: Its antigen is not identified.

This CDR3 region has 19 residues. V was clipped by 4 bases and J by 0 bases; unmatched bases: 9. Germline lookup yields CDR1 SGDLS and CDR2 YYNGEE. A sample-barcoded 5' primer and a J-beta primer mix were used in a second PCR of roughly 7 to 12 cycles. Each cDNA molecule received a tag from a template-switch adaptor that had 12 random nucleotides. TCRdb recomputed calls from the 5' RACE reads with MiXCR, one row per CDR3 protein. The sample shows about 1.5 million distinct CDR3 sequences, 40% to 45% of them seen only once. Sequenced input: blood. V gene TRBV9 combines with J gene TRBJ2-1, with TRBD2 matching 14 bases. The TCR sequence derives from a young woman in good health. This CDR3 reads CASSFGLAGGLSSYNEQFF. The CDR3 nucleotides are TGTGCCAGCAGCTTTGGACTAGCGGGAGGCCTTAGCTCCTACAATGAGCAGTTCTTC. The whole variable domain, remainder taken from reference TRBV9 and TRBJ2-1, is DSGVTQTPKHLITATGQRVTLRCSPRSGDLSVYWYQQSLDQGLQFLIQYYNGEERAKGNILERFSAQQFPDLHSELNLSSLELGDSALYFCASSFGLAGGLSSYNEQFFGPGTRLTVL.